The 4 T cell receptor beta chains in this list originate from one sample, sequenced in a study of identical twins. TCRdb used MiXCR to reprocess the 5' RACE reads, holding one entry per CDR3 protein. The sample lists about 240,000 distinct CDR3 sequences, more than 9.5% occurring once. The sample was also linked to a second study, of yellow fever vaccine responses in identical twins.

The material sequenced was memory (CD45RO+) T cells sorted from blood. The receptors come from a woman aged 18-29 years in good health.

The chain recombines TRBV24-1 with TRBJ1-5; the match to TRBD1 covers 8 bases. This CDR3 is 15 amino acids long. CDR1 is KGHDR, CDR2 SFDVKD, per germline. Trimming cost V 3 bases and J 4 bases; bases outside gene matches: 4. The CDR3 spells CATSDHGQGNQPQHF. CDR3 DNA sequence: TGTGCCACCAGTGATCACGGACAGGGTAATCAGCCCCAGCATTTT.

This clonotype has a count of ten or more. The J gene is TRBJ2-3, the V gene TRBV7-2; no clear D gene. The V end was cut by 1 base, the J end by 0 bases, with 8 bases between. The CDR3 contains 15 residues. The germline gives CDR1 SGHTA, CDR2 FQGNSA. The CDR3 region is CASSLGRPSTDTQYF. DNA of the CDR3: TGTGCCAGCAGCTTAGGAAGGCCCAGCACAGATACGCAGTATTTT.

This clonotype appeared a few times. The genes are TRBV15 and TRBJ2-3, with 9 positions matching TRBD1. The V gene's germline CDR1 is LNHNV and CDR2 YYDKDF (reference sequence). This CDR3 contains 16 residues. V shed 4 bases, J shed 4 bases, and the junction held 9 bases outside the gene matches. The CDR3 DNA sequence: TGTGCCACCAGCACCCTAACAGGGGGCGCCGCAGATACGCAGTATTTT. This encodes CATSTLTGGAADTQYF.

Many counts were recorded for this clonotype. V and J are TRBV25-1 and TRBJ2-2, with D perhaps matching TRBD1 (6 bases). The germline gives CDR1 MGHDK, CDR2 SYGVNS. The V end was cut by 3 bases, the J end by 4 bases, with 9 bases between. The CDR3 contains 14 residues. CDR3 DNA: TGTGCCAGCAGTGAGAACAGGGTCACCGGGGAGCTGTTTTTT. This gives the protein CASSENRVTGELFF.